These T cell receptor beta chains were read from a single sample in a study of molecular identifiers for immune sequencing clone quantification. TCRdb ran MiXCR on the PCR reads and lists one entry per CDR3 protein. The sample carries about 630,000 distinct CDR3 sequences, about 25% recorded once. Sequencing was carried out using naive CD8+ T cells from blood, with Jurkat cell RNA spiked in. These receptors were taken from a human donor in good health. Some libraries in this study had Jurkat cell RNA spiked in. CDR3s include the opening cysteine and the closing phenylalanine or tryptophan. D genes are given only for firm matches. The size entry is marked missing in some rows and otherwise reads once, few, many or a size class.

d_call j_call v_call clone_size cdr3_aa cdr3_nt
. TRBJ2-1 TRBV10-1 few CASSEMTNEQFF TGCGCCAGCAGTGAGATGACAAATGAGCAGTTCTTC
. TRBJ2-5 TRBV20-1 few CSARDYPRGPNQETQYF TGCAGTGCTAGAGATTACCCTCGGGGGCCCAACCAAGAGACCCAGTACTTC
TRBD2 TRBJ2-3 TRBV3-1 many CASSTFLAGATDTQYF TGTGCCAGCAGCACATTCCTAGCGGGGGCCACAGATACGCAGTATTTT
. TRBJ2-3 TRBV10-1 . CASRGGASDTQYF TGCGCCAGCAGGGGGGGGGCCTCAGATACGCAGTATTTT
. TRBJ1-1 TRBV5-1 many CASSQSPNTEAFF TGCGCCAGCAGCCAATCACCGAACACTGAAGCTTTCTTT
TRBD2 TRBJ2-1 TRBV24-1 . CATSDPASGRSNEQFF TGTGCCACCAGTGACCCGGCTAGCGGGAGAAGCAATGAGCAGTTCTTC
TRBD1 TRBJ1-5 TRBV29-1 many CSVERQGSNQPQHF TGCAGCGTTGAAAGACAGGGGAGCAATCAGCCCCAGCATTTT
. TRBJ2-1 TRBV3-1 many CASSQGSWPQFF TGTGCCAGCAGCCAAGGGTCCTGGCCGCAGTTCTTC
. TRBJ2-3 TRBV27 few CASSLTVSLDSEYSTDTQYF TGTGCCAGCAGTTTAACAGTTTCCCTAGATTCGGAATATAGCACAGATACGCAGTATTTT
TRBD1 TRBJ1-2 TRBV29-1 . CSMTGGSYGYTF TGCAGCATGACAGGGGGTTCCTATGGCTACACCTTC
. TRBJ1-5 TRBV11-2 few CASSLIVNQPQHF TGTGCCAGCAGCTTAATTGTAAATCAGCCCCAGCATTTT
. TRBJ1-1 TRBV12-2 . CASRPKRAGTSMNTEAFF TGTGCAAGTCGCCCGAAGCGGGCGGGGACATCCATGAACACTGAAGCTTTCTTT
TRBD2 TRBJ2-3 TRBV5-5 many CASSLKGGRYSSTDTQYF TGTGCCAGCAGCTTGAAAGGCGGGAGATACTCTAGCACAGATACGCAGTATTTT
TRBD1 TRBJ1-1 TRBV6-2/TRBV6-3 few CASSSGQGGEAFF TGTGCCAGCAGTTCCGGGCAGGGGGGTGAAGCTTTCTTT
TRBD2 TRBJ2-7 TRBV7-9 many CASSLVASGGSEQYF TGTGCCAGCAGCTTAGTAGCTAGCGGGGGCAGCGAGCAGTACTTC
. TRBJ1-1 TRBV19 few CASSWGTPMNTEAFF TGTGCCAGTAGTTGGGGGACACCCATGAACACTGAAGCTTTCTTT
TRBD1 TRBJ2-7 TRBV19 few CASRVPGQGLYEQYF TGTGCCAGTAGGGTACCGGGACAGGGCCTATACGAGCAGTACTTC
. TRBJ2-1 TRBV5-1 . CASGLRTSWTEQFF TGCGCCAGCGGCTTAAGAACTAGCTGGACTGAGCAGTTCTTC
TRBD2 TRBJ2-2 TRBV6-2/TRBV6-3 . CATWTRNTGELFF TGTGCCACTTGGACTAGGAACACCGGGGAGCTGTTTTTT
. TRBJ2-7 TRBV11-2 . CASSFDRSHEQYF TGTGCCAGCAGCTTCGACAGGAGCCACGAGCAGTACTTC
. TRBJ2-5 TRBV7-9 . CASSSRVLETQYF TGTGCCAGCAGCTCAAGGGTATTAGAGACCCAGTACTTC
TRBD1 TRBJ1-1 TRBV20-1 . CSARDSRGGEGFF TGCAGTGCTAGAGATAGTCGAGGGGGCGAAGGTTTCTTT